One T cell receptor beta chain is described in this entry. These data originate in a study of blood T cell repertoires in COVID-19. Across the study: Sites across the United States, Italy and Spain contributed samples from acute and convalescent COVID-19. PBMCs, B-cell-depleted T cells, or T cells were the source of the cDNA or gDNA that made up the material.

The CDR3 runs 14 residues. In germline, CDR1 is SGHTA, CDR2 FQGNSA. After removal of 4 bases from V and 6 bases from J, the junction contained 5 bases not matched to a gene. Authors' analysis steps: Counts of nucleated cells, estimated from reference gene primer amplification, were obtained. Measured with immunoSEQ multiplex PCR; TCRdb has only the in-frame clones, and not every one. V, J and clone size derive from that table, while D and trimming were established from the DNA sequence. The sample consists of some 60,000 clones, more than 85% of them appearing once. The V call is TRBV7-2, the J call TRBJ2-2, with 7 bases aligning to TRBD1. Sequenced input: peripheral blood. The receptor was isolated from a man in his sixties with acute or convalescent COVID-19. The DNA for the CDR3 is TGTGCCAGCAGCTCCTACAGGGGTGCCGGGGAGCTGTTTTTT. Protein product: CASSSYRGAGELFF.